This T cell receptor beta chain was sequenced in a study of blood T cells in healthy people across ages. Primed by a sample-barcoded 5' primer and a J-beta primer mix, a second PCR proceeded for 7 to 11 cycles. A minimum of 2.5 million CDR3-containing paired-end reads was obtained for each sample. TCRdb processed the 5' RACE reads anew with MiXCR; each CDR3 protein has one entry. The sample carries more than 700,000 distinct CDR3 sequences, about 47% recorded once. This CDR3 has 12 amino acids. V lost 2 bases, J lost 12 bases, and 6 bases stayed unmatched. Germline-derived CDR1 and CDR2 are MNHNS and SASEGT. Extraction yielded at least 6 micrograms of total RNA per sample.

Sample: blood. This TCR came from a man at least 80 years old in good health. The gene calls are TRBV6-1 and TRBJ1-2, with 7 bases identical to TRBD1. The CDR3: CASSEPTRGDTF. CDR3 sequence (DNA): TGTGCCAGCAGTGAACCGACCAGGGGGGACACCTTC.